The present entry profiles one T cell receptor beta chain with its context. Stable Graves' hyperthyroidism denoted no ophthalmopathy progression over 18 months. RNA transcripts served as the template for amplifying TCR beta CDR3 regions. TCR CDR3 regions were first amplified by RT-PCR with HTBI primers. A single record per CDR3 protein comes from TCRdb applying MiXCR to the multiplex PCR reads. The sample consists of some 510,000 distinct CDR3 sequences, 40% to 55% of them appearing once. Germline values: CDR1 DFQATT, CDR2 SNEGSKA (reference sequence). Trimming removed 6 bases at V and 6 bases at J, with 8 bases between. The CDR3 totals 10 residues. This sample is drawn from a study of T cells in Graves' hyperthyroidism and ophthalmopathy.

The clonotype comes from a woman under 30 with Graves' hyperthyroidism. The rearrangement joins TRBV20-1 to TRBJ1-2, with D hard to call. The material sequenced was peripheral blood or thyroid tissue (not recorded which). CDR3 DNA: TGCAGTGCCCCAAGGGATGGCTACACCTTC. Translation: CSAPRDGYTF.